The present entry profiles one T cell receptor beta chain with its context. The target antigen is unknown. CDR1 is MDHEN, CDR2 SYDVKM, per germline. The CDR3 loop spans 15 amino acids. This sample was taken from a study of T cells expressing NK-cell markers. Beta-chain TCR cDNA was generated via 5'RACE template switching with UMIs. TCRdb re-called the 5' RACE reads, yielding one record per CDR3 amino acid sequence without DNA. The sample totals 130,000 to 150,000 distinct CDR3 sequences. Overall study results and limits: As a fraction of CD8+ T cells, dominant NKG2C+ clonotypes reached about 1.0-7.5% in more than five donors. Several donors likewise had their CD3+CD56-NKG2C+ fraction led by these clonotypes.

This chain links TRBV28 with TRBJ1-1; no DNA is available, so the TRBD1 call from TCRdb remains unchecked. The sequence came from a man younger than 35 in good health. Sequenced material: blood T cells: a sorted CD56 or NKG2C T cell subset, CD4+ or CD8+ T cells, or bulk PBMC T cells (not recorded which). CDR3 sequence: CASKSYGGENTEAFF.